This T cell receptor (beta chain) appears in the sequencing data of a study of beta chain features in type 1 diabetes. Overall study findings and caveats: More deletions and fewer insertions at VDJ junctions were found in patients with type 1 diabetes. Shorter templates might be favored by PCR, and equally so in patients and in controls.

Since all of the isolated RNA was reverse transcribed, expressed TCRB transcripts were what got sequenced. The assay was immunoSEQ multiplex PCR, and TCRdb's table has in-frame clones only and misses some. Counted here are 450,000 or so clones, roughly 10% occurring once; the ten biggest clones make up about 0.042%. This clone was picked up a small number of times. Its antigen is undetermined. The CDR3 is 15 residues long. Germline V gene sequence: CDR1 SNHLY, CDR2 FYNNEI. With 6 bases removed from V and 1 base from J, the gap between germline ends came to 13 bases. Sequencing was carried out using naive CD4+ T cells from blood. This TCR was recovered from a woman under 30 in good health. The chain couples TRBV2 to TRBJ1-5; D perhaps matches TRBD1 (5 bases). The CDR3 sequence: CASRAERGSNQPQHF. DNA of the CDR3: TGTGCCAGCAGGGCAGAGAGGGGCAGCAATCAGCCCCAGCATTTT.